These 28 T cell receptor beta chains came from one sample sequenced in a study of response to subunit inactivated influenza vaccine. MiXCR was run by TCRdb on the RT-PCR reads, yielding one entry per CDR3 protein. Altogether 150,000 to 200,000 distinct CDR3 sequences are present, less than 15% being singletons, with the ten largest covering 25% to 35%. This same sample was also part of a study on T cells expressing NK-cell markers. Per that paper: The TCR beta cDNA came from 5'RACE template switching with UMIs.

Material: CD8+ T cells sorted from PBMCs, obtained less than 13 days after vaccination. Receptors were obtained from a man between 50 and 59 years old who received an inactivated influenza vaccine.

The rearrangement uses TRBV12-3 or TRBV12-4 and TRBJ2-1; D remains unclear. CDR3 length: 15 residues. Between the trimmed V and J ends, which lost 6 bases and 2 bases, there was a span of 14 bases. The CDR3 region is CASRSSHLTYNEQFF. For the CDR3, the DNA is TGTGCCAGCAGGTCATCCCACCTGACCTACAATGAGCAGTTCTTC.

The CDR3 here is CAIRPTSGGTRGELFF. Written as DNA, the CDR3 is TGTGCCATCAGGCCGACTAGCGGGGGGACCCGGGGGGAGCTGTTTTTT. V usage is TRBV10-3 and J usage is TRBJ2-2, with 13 bases lining up with TRBD2. In germline, CDR1 is ENHRY, CDR2 SYGVKD. V dropped 6 bases and J dropped 8; count of bases not matched to a gene: 9. The CDR3 is 16 amino acids.

V is TRBV6-1 and J is TRBJ2-7; the match to TRBD1 covers 7 bases. The V gene end was trimmed by 0 bases and the J gene end by 4 bases; junction bases not matched to a gene: 3. In germline, CDR1 is MNHNS, CDR2 SASEGT. This CDR3 contains 14 residues. DNA for the CDR3: TGTGCCAGCAGTGAAGCAGGGGGCTTATACGAGCAGTACTTC. Translated: CASSEAGGLYEQYF.

This clonotype was counted a few times. The rearrangement joins TRBV28 to TRBJ2-7; the match to TRBD2 covers 14 bases. Germline lookup yields CDR1 MDHEN and CDR2 SYDVKM. With V trimmed by 10 bases and J by 3 bases, 2 bases remained unmatched. This CDR3 comprises 13 residues. CDR3 sequence reads: CATGTSGGYEQYF. The CDR3, as DNA: TGTGCCACCGGGACTAGCGGGGGCTACGAGCAGTACTTC. Together with reference TRBV28 and TRBJ2-7, the CDR3 gives the full variable domain: DVKVTQSSRYLVKRTGEKVFLECVQDMDHENMFWYRQDPGLGLRLIYFSYDVKMKEKGDIPEGYSVSREKKERFSLILESASTNQTSMYLCATGTSGGYEQYFGPGTRLTVT.

This rearrangement joins TRBV6-2 or TRBV6-3 to TRBJ2-2; 11 positions match TRBD1. This CDR3 contains 17 residues. The V segment lost 4 bases and the J segment 1 base; nucleotides outside the gene matches: 5. Germline V gives CDR1 MNHEY, CDR2 SVGEGT. DNA of the CDR3: TGTGCCAGCAGTTCCGGGACAGGGGGTGAGAACACCGGGGAGCTGTTTTTT. Residues: CASSSGTGGENTGELFF.

This clonotype was detected a few times. This chain joins TRBV7-9 and TRBJ1-6; tentative D call: TRBD1 (5 bases). Trimming left V 5 bases short and J 6 bases short, with 14 bases between. The CDR3 runs 15 residues. Germline loops: CDR1 SEHNR, CDR2 FQNEAQ (reference sequence). DNA for the CDR3: TGTGCCAGCAGCCCTACAGGCCCTCTTAATTCACCCCTCCACTTT. It specifies CASSPTGPLNSPLHF.

This clonotype occurred many times. J is TRBJ2-7 and V is TRBV4-2, with D perhaps being TRBD1 or TRBD2 (6 bases each). The CDR3 sequence is 14 residues long. Germline assignment: CDR1 LGHNA and CDR2 YNFKEQ. Trimming stripped 1 base from V and 5 bases from J, with 12 bases between. The CDR3 region has the DNA TGTGCCAGCAGCCAAGCCGGGGGCCGGGACGAGCAGTACTTC. Its protein product is CASSQAGGRDEQYF.

This clonotype was recorded a few times. This chain uses TRBV5-1 with TRBJ1-4; D possibly corresponds to TRBD1 (6 bases). Between the trimmed V and J ends, which lost 1 base and 5 bases, there was a span of 12 bases. Germline CDR1 reads SGHRS; CDR2 reads YFSETQ. The CDR3 covers 15 residues. The CDR3 DNA reads TGCGCCAGCAGCTTGTCCAGAGGGGGGAATGAAAAACTGTTTTTT. It specifies CASSLSRGGNEKLFF.

This clonotype was seen repeatedly, ten times or more. The chain combines TRBV7-9 with TRBJ2-7; D might be TRBD1 (5 bases). Germline values: CDR1 SEHNR, CDR2 FQNEAQ (reference sequence). Deletions cut 5 bases from V and 6 bases from J, with 8 bases between. CDR3 size: 11 residues. The CDR3 spells CASSIGAEQYF. The CDR3 DNA reads as TGTGCCAGCAGCATAGGGGCCGAGCAGTACTTC.

The table lists this clonotype with a few counts. The chain combines TRBV6-5 with TRBJ2-1; 8 nucleotides align to TRBD1. The trim removed 3 bases at V and 8 bases at J, leaving 15 bases unmatched. Germline V gene lookup returns CDR1 MNHEY and CDR2 SVGAGI. CDR3 length: 17 residues. The CDR3 nucleotides read TGTGCCAGCAGTTATCACACAAGACGGACAGGGAAGGATGAGCAGTTCTTC. This sequence encodes CASSYHTRRTGKDEQFF.

This rearrangement joins TRBV27 to TRBJ1-1; 10 positions agree with TRBD1. The CDR3 is made up of 13 amino acids. CDR1 is MNHEY, CDR2 SMNVEV, per germline (reference sequence). The V and J ends lost 8 bases and 4 bases, in that order; junction bases with no gene match: 4. CDR3 bases: TGTGCCAGCCGGGACAGGGGAGGCACTGAAGCTTTCTTT. This encodes CASRDRGGTEAFF.

The table lists this clonotype with a few counts. The chain joins TRBV2 to TRBJ2-7; tentatively, D is TRBD2 (5 bases). Trimming removed 1 base from V and 12 bases from J, with 13 bases in between. CDR3 size: 12 residues. CDR1 and CDR2 (germline): SNHLY, FYNNEI. CDR3 bases: TGTGCCAGCAGTGAAGTTCGGGGATTCGCGTACTTC. Protein sequence: CASSEVRGFAYF.

This clonotype appeared a few times. The CDR3 DNA reads as TGTGCCAGCAGCCAGACTGGGAACACTGAAGCTTTCTTT. Translating gives CASSQTGNTEAFF. The chain links TRBV2 to TRBJ1-1; D gene uncertain. This CDR3 comprises 13 residues. The germline CDR1 and CDR2 sequences are SNHLY and FYNNEI. With 6 bases removed from V and 1 base from J, the gap between germline ends came to 9 bases.

There are a few counts of this clonotype. The chain couples TRBV18 to TRBJ1-3; D not resolved. Per the germline V gene, CDR1 is KGHSH and CDR2 is LQKENI. V lost 4 bases to trimming and J lost 0 bases, with 13 bases between them. The CDR3 is 16 amino acids. The CDR3 region is CASSLTRSSSGNTIYF. DNA for the CDR3: TGTGCCAGCTCACTTACCAGGAGCAGCTCTGGAAACACCATATATTTT.

The rearrangement uses TRBV6-5 and TRBJ1-1, with unresolved D. Trimming pared 2 bases from V and 0 bases from J, leaving 4 bases between. Germline V gene lookup returns CDR1 MNHEY and CDR2 SVGAGI. There are 13 residues in the CDR3. CDR3 amino acids: CASSYDLNTEAFF. The DNA for the CDR3 is TGTGCCAGCAGTTACGATTTGAACACTGAAGCTTTCTTT.

The V gene is TRBV7-9, the J gene TRBJ2-7; 8 bases are a match to TRBD1. The length of the CDR3 is 13 residues. Looked up from germline, CDR1 is SEHNR and CDR2 is FQNEAQ (reference sequence). J was trimmed by 6 bases and V by 5 bases; bases with no gene match: 6. The CDR3 protein is CASSKGTGLEQYF. CDR3 nucleotides: TGTGCCAGCAGCAAAGGGACAGGCCTCGAGCAGTACTTC.

The table lists this clonotype with many counts. The rearrangement links TRBV5-6 to TRBJ2-7; D call uncertain. The ends were cut back, 2 bases at V and 1 base at J, with 7 bases in the middle. The V gene's germline CDR1 is SGHDT and CDR2 YYEEEE. This CDR3 region has 13 residues. The CDR3 nucleotides read TGTGCCAGCAGCTTCACCCCATCCTACGAGCAGTACTTC. It specifies CASSFTPSYEQYF.

This clonotype has only a few counts. This chain uses TRBV7-8 with TRBJ2-1, with D tentatively TRBD2 (5 bases). The germline V gene has CDR1 SGHVS and CDR2 FQNEAQ. The CDR3 covers 17 residues. V was cut by 3 bases and J by 0 bases, with 15 bases left in between. CDR3 region: CASSLSTNSISYNEQFF. The CDR3 nucleotides are TGTGCCAGCAGCTTGTCGACTAACTCGATCTCCTACAATGAGCAGTTCTTC.

The table lists this clonotype with many counts. The V and J genes are TRBV12-3 or TRBV12-4 and TRBJ2-2, with D tentatively TRBD1 (6 bases). Trimming removed 8 bases from V and 3 bases from J, with 13 bases in between. This CDR3 comprises 14 residues. CDR3 in amino acids: CASGSRGDTGELFF. The CDR3 coding sequence is TGTGCCAGCGGCTCCAGGGGTGACACCGGGGAGCTGTTTTTT.

This clonotype showed up many times. This chain links TRBV12-3 or TRBV12-4 with TRBJ2-5; 9 nucleotides agree with TRBD2. J was trimmed by 4 bases and V by 5 bases; bases with no gene match: 8. This CDR3 is built from 15 residues. The CDR3 nucleotides read TGTGCCAGCAGTCCAGTAGCGGGAGCGGGAGAGACCCAGTACTTC. Translation gives CASSPVAGAGETQYF.

V usage is TRBV11-2 and J usage is TRBJ2-1; D is undetermined. This CDR3 is 11 amino acids long. From germline, CDR1 is SGHAT and CDR2 FQNNGV. The V end was cut by 3 bases, the J end by 9 bases, with 6 bases between. The CDR3 sequence: CASSLIVEQFF. CDR3 bases: TGTGCCAGCAGCTTGATAGTTGAGCAGTTCTTC.

The J gene is TRBJ2-7, the V gene TRBV6-2 or TRBV6-3; 8 nucleotides agree with TRBD2. With 2 bases clipped from V and 1 base from J, the junction kept 4 bases outside the gene matches. From germline, CDR1 is MNHEY and CDR2 SVGEGT. CDR3 length equals 15 residues. CDR3 DNA sequence: TGTGCCAGCAGTTACCGGGCGGGAGGATCCTACGAGCAGTACTTC. Amino acids: CASSYRAGGSYEQYF.

The gene calls are TRBV7-9 and TRBJ1-4, with D hard to call. CDR1 and CDR2 (germline): SEHNR, FQNEAQ (reference sequence). Trimming pared 5 bases from V and 5 bases from J, leaving 18 bases between. This CDR3 region has 16 residues. The CDR3 here is CASSSDYGGENEKLFF. The CDR3 DNA sequence: TGTGCCAGCAGCAGCGACTACGGTGGGGAAAATGAAAAACTGTTTTTT.

This rearrangement joins TRBV27 to TRBJ1-5, with no clear D. Trimming stripped 0 bases from V and 0 bases from J, with 9 bases between. The V gene's germline CDR1 is MNHEY and CDR2 SMNVEV (reference sequence). The CDR3 covers 16 residues. The CDR3: CASSLSAGYSNQPQHF. CDR3 DNA sequence: TGTGCCAGCAGTTTATCGGCGGGTTATAGCAATCAGCCCCAGCATTTT.

This clonotype was counted many times. CDR3 sequence: CSVETTQLNNEQFF. As DNA, the CDR3 is TGCAGCGTTGAAACGACACAACTCAACAATGAGCAGTTCTTC. The rearrangement links TRBV29-1 to TRBJ2-1, with D unresolved. The V end was cut by 2 bases, the J end by 5 bases, with 13 bases between. The CDR3 is 14 residues long. The germline V gene encodes CDR1 SQVTM and CDR2 ANQGSEA.

In its sample, this clonotype was seen a few times. V gene TRBV10-3 combines with J gene TRBJ2-5, with D uncertain. Germline V gene lookup returns CDR1 ENHRY and CDR2 SYGVKD. Trimming removed 2 bases from V and 5 bases from J, with 9 bases in between. This CDR3 has 13 residues. The CDR3 coding sequence is TGTGCCATCAGTGAGAGCCTCGGGGAGACCCAGTACTTC. Its translation is CAISESLGETQYF.

V is TRBV6-5 and J is TRBJ2-7; D gene ambiguous. Per germline, CDR1 MNHEY and CDR2 SVGAGI. CDR3 length equals 11 residues. Trimming shortened V by 6 bases and J by 3 bases, and 6 bases separated the two germline ends. CDR3 region: CASRRDYEQYF. The CDR3 coding sequence is TGTGCCAGCAGACGCGACTACGAGCAGTACTTC.

This clonotype was detected ten times or more. This rearrangement joins TRBV5-1 to TRBJ2-7; 7 nucleotides agree with TRBD1. The CDR3 contains 15 residues. Germline V gene data show CDR1 as SGHRS and CDR2 as YFSETQ. Trimming cost V 4 bases and J 2 bases; bases outside gene matches: 9. The CDR3 DNA follows: TGCGCCAGCAGCATGACAGGGACCGGGGCCTACGAGCAGTACTTC. Protein sequence: CASSMTGTGAYEQYF.